These 19 T cell receptor beta chains originate from one sample sequenced in a study of blood T cell repertoires in COVID-19. The assay was immunoSEQ multiplex PCR, and TCRdb's table has in-frame clones only and misses some. The data hold roughly 250,000 clones, with about 86% observed a single time. Sequencing input: peripheral blood. These receptors originate from a woman aged 25 to 39 with COVID-19, enrolled during active disease.

This chain links TRBV6-5 with TRBJ1-2, with D hard to call. This CDR3 is built from 16 residues. V shed 2 bases and J shed 1 base, with 14 bases lying between them. Germline V gene sequence: CDR1 MNHEY, CDR2 SVGAGI. This CDR3 is CASSYGRAAYNYGYTF. In DNA form, the CDR3 reads TGTGCCAGCAGTTACGGGAGGGCAGCATATAACTATGGCTACACCTTC.

CDR3 sequence reads: CASSEDGTNPLGQYF. CDR3 nucleotide sequence: TGCGCCAGCAGTGAGGATGGGACTAACCCCTTGGGGCAGTATTTT. This rearrangement joins TRBV10-1 to TRBJ2-3; 7 bases line up with TRBD2. The CDR3 is 15 residues long. Germline CDR1 and CDR2: WNHNN and SYGVQD (reference sequence). J lost 11 bases, V lost 2 bases, and 13 bases had no gene match.

The chain recombines TRBV19 with TRBJ1-1, with 9 bases that match TRBD1. The CDR3 totals 16 residues. Per the germline V gene, CDR1 is LNHDA and CDR2 is SQIVND (reference sequence). After removal of 5 bases from V and 0 bases from J, the junction contained 7 bases not matched to a gene. This chain's CDR3 is CASSRGTGSMNTEAFF. The CDR3 coding sequence is TGTGCCAGTAGTCGAGGGACAGGGAGCATGAACACTGAAGCTTTCTTT.

The table lists this clone with a count of one. The chain is built from TRBV24-1 and TRBJ1-4, with 7 bases identical to TRBD1. The CDR3 contains 17 residues. Germline loops: CDR1 KGHDR, CDR2 SFDVKD. Trimming at V came to 7 bases and at J to 8 bases, leaving 18 bases not matched to a gene. CDR3 sequence (DNA): TGTGCCACCAGGGGAAGGGGGCGGAGGGGTATGGGAGAAAAACTGTTTTTT. It translates to CATRGRGRRGMGEKLFF.

This clone appeared once. This specimen includes other DNA sequences encoding the same CDR3. The rearrangement joins TRBV15 to TRBJ2-7, with TRBD2 matching over 8 bases. CDR1 and CDR2 from the germline V gene are LNHNV and YYDKDF (reference sequence). The CDR3 spans 14 residues. V lost 5 bases and J lost 0; bases outside the gene matches: 3. CDR3 DNA: TGTGCCACCAGCCGGGGGGGTACCTCCTACGAGCAGTACTTC. This codes for CATSRGGTSYEQYF.

The V call is TRBV27, the J call TRBJ1-6; D is uncertain. CDR3 length equals 16 residues. Germline values: CDR1 MNHEY, CDR2 SMNVEV (reference sequence). The V and J ends lost 6 bases and 4 bases respectively, with 16 bases between them. CDR3 residues: CASSLLGGKYNSPLHF. DNA of the CDR3: TGTGCCAGCAGCCTTTTAGGAGGGAAGTATAATTCACCCCTCCACTTT.

The V gene is TRBV5-1, the J gene TRBJ2-2; 8 bases agree with TRBD2. Germline V gene sequence: CDR1 SGHRS, CDR2 YFSETQ. V was pared by 3 bases and J by 4 bases, with 5 bases of the junction left unmatched. CDR3 length equals 15 residues. The CDR3 DNA sequence: TGCGCCAGCAGCTATGCGGGGGGTGGCACCGGGGAGCTGTTTTTT. Translating it yields CASSYAGGGTGELFF.

The chain couples TRBV18 to TRBJ1-2; 7 nucleotides match TRBD1. Germline loops: CDR1 KGHSH, CDR2 LQKENI. There are 13 residues in the CDR3. V lost 3 bases, J lost 8 bases, and 6 bases stayed unmatched. The CDR3 sequence is CASSPGQVSGYTF. CDR3 coding DNA: TGTGCCAGCTCACCTGGACAGGTTAGCGGCTACACCTTC. Combining the CDR3 with reference TRBV18 and TRBJ1-2 gives the whole variable domain NAGVMQNPRHLVRRRGQEARLRCSPMKGHSHVYWYRQLPEEGLKFMVYLQKENIIDESGMPKERFSAEFPKEGPSILRIQQVVRGDSAAYFCASSPGQVSGYTFGSGTRLTVV.

The genes are TRBV3-1 (or the pseudogene TRBV3-2) and TRBJ1-1; 9 nucleotides agree with TRBD1. Germline lookup yields CDR1 LGHDT and CDR2 YNNKEL (reference sequence). The V gene end was trimmed by 0 bases and the J gene end by 2 bases; junction bases not matched to a gene: 19. The CDR3 runs to 21 residues. CDR3 DNA: TGTGCCAGCAGCCAAGATCCTAAGGGCGACCCCGACAGGGGGGGAAACACTGAAGCTTTCTTT. It is translated as CASSQDPKGDPDRGGNTEAFF.

The CDR3 DNA follows: TGTGCCAGCAGCTTGGGGACAGGGATCTCCTACGAGCAGTACTTC. Its protein product is CASSLGTGISYEQYF. The chain is built from TRBV5-5 and TRBJ2-7, with 8 bases aligning to TRBD1. Trimming removed 0 bases from V and 0 bases from J; junction bases left unmatched: 2. In germline, CDR1 is SGHKS, CDR2 YYEKEE (reference sequence). The CDR3 covers 15 residues.

V usage is TRBV2 and J usage is TRBJ1-6; possible D gene TRBD1, 5 bases. Trimming took off 2 bases at V and 9 bases at J, with 20 bases between the two ends. This CDR3 has 17 amino acids. Germline assignment: CDR1 SNHLY and CDR2 FYNNEI. CDR3 coding DNA: TGTGCCAGCAGTGAATTGATGGGGGGGTTAGGTGGTTCACCCCTCCACTTT. Translated, it gives CASSELMGGLGGSPLHF.

V usage is TRBV4-1 and J usage is TRBJ2-5; 10 bases map to TRBD2. The CDR3 extends over 15 amino acids. CDR1 is MGHRA and CDR2 is YSYEKL in the germline V gene. The junction had 5 bases not matched to a gene; V was cut back by 4 bases and J by 3 bases. In DNA form, the CDR3 reads TGCGCCAGCAGCCTCCTAGCGGGGGCCGAAGAGACCCAGTACTTC. This codes for CASSLLAGAEETQYF.

The chain has TRBV27 and TRBJ2-7; 8 bases match TRBD1. CDR1 is MNHEY, CDR2 SMNVEV, per germline (reference sequence). CDR3 length: 16 amino acids. Unmatched junction bases numbered 7, after V lost 0 bases and J lost 3 bases. CDR3 in amino acids: CASSLSSPGGGYEQYF. The CDR3 DNA reads TGTGCCAGCAGTTTATCGTCGCCAGGGGGCGGCTACGAGCAGTACTTC.

The J gene is TRBJ2-5, the V gene TRBV29-1; D remains unclear. V lost 4 bases, J lost 10 bases, and 19 bases lay in between. The CDR3 contains 13 residues. The germline gives CDR1 SQVTM, CDR2 ANQGSEA. This CDR3 is CSVGHQAAKVQYF. CDR3 DNA: TGCAGCGTTGGACACCAGGCCGCTAAGGTCCAGTACTTC.

This rearrangement joins TRBV5-1 to TRBJ2-7, with D tentatively TRBD1 (5 bases). The CDR3 is 14 residues long. Germline assignment: CDR1 SGHRS and CDR2 YFSETQ. Trimming left V 0 bases short and J 4 bases short, with 11 bases between. CDR3 nucleotides: TGCGCCAGCAGCTTGGACTGGGGCGCGTACGAGCAGTACTTC. Protein sequence: CASSLDWGAYEQYF.

In this sample, this clone turned up once. The chain recombines TRBV24-1 with TRBJ1-2; possible D gene TRBD1, 6 bases. CDR1 KGHDR and CDR2 SFDVKD come from the germline V gene. V was shortened by 2 bases and J by 6 bases, with 9 bases between the two germline ends. The CDR3 sequence is 13 residues long. The CDR3 DNA sequence: TGTGCCACCAGTGATTCACACAGGGATGGCTACACCTTC. It codes for CATSDSHRDGYTF.

The chain joins TRBV11-2 to TRBJ1-4, with D perhaps matching TRBD1 (5 bases). The CDR3 contains 14 residues. Trimming took 5 bases from V and 5 from J, leaving 12 bases between them. Germline CDR1 is SGHAT and CDR2 is FQNNGV. CDR3 sequence (DNA): TGTGCCAGCAGCACGACAGTCAAGAATGAAAAACTGTTTTTT. This codes for CASSTTVKNEKLFF.

The chain is built from TRBV15 and TRBJ1-6; no clear D. Germline V gives CDR1 LNHNV, CDR2 YYDKDF (reference sequence). This CDR3 spans 13 amino acids. Trimming shortened V by 3 bases and J by 8 bases, and 8 bases separated the two germline ends. The CDR3 DNA reads as TGTGCCACCAGCAGTTGGAGGGATTCACCCCTCCACTTT. It codes for CATSSWRDSPLHF.

V usage is TRBV4-1 and J usage is TRBJ2-3, with a possible D match to TRBD2 (6 bases). Per the germline V gene, CDR1 is MGHRA and CDR2 is YSYEKL. V was clipped by 3 bases and J by 5 bases, with 18 bases between them. The CDR3 is made up of 16 amino acids. This CDR3 is CASSQLGGINRDTQYF. The DNA for the CDR3 is TGCGCCAGCAGCCAGTTGGGGGGTATAAACAGAGATACGCAGTATTTT.